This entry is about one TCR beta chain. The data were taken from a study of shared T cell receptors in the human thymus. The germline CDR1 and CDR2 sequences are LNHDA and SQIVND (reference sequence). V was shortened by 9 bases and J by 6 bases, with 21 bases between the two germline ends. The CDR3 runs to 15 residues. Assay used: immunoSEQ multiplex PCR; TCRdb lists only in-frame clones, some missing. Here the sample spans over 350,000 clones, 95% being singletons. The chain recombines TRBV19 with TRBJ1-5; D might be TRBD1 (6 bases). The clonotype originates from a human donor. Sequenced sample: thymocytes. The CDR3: CASVITGNIGQPQHF. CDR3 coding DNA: TGTGCCAGCGTCATTACAGGGAACATCGGTCAGCCCCAGCATTTT.